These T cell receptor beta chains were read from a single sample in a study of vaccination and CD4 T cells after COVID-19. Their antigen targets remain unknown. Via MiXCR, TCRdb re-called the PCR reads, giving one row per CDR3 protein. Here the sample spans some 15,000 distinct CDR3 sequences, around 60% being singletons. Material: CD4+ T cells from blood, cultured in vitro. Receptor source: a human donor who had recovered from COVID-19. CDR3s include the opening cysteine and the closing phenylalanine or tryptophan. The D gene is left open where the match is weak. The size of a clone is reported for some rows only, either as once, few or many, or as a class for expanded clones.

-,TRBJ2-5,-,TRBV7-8,CASSFFSTVQETQYF,TGTGCCAGCAGCTTCTTTTCGACTGTACAAGAGACCCAGTACTTC
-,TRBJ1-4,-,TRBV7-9,CASSQAIKDYEKLFF,TGTGCCAGCAGCCAAGCGATAAAGGATTATGAAAAACTGTTTTTT
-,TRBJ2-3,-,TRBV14,CASSPPSEQGTDTQYF,TGTGCCAGCAGCCCACCATCGGAACAGGGCACAGATACGCAGTATTTT
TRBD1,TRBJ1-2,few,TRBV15,CATSRLIGTGLSGYTF,TGTGCCACCAGCAGACTGATAGGGACAGGGTTGAGTGGCTACACCTTC
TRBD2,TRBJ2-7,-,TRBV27,CASSPGLAGGRHEQYF,TGTGCCAGCAGCCCCGGACTAGCGGGAGGGAGACACGAGCAGTACTTC
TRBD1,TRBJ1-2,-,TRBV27,CASSLSPGQDLYGYTF,TGTGCCAGCAGTTTGTCGCCGGGACAGGATCTCTATGGCTACACCTTC
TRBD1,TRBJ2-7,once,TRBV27,CASSSPRGTGGYEQYF,TGTGCCAGCAGTTCCCCCCGAGGGACAGGGGGTTACGAGCAGTACTTC
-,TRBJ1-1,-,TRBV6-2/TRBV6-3,CASTESTGNTEAFF,TGTGCCAGCACCGAAAGTACAGGGAACACTGAAGCTTTCTTT
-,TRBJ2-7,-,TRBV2,CASSDGVVDLEQYF,TGTGCCAGCAGTGACGGGGTAGTCGATCTAGAGCAGTACTTC
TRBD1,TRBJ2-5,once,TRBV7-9,CASSLAAGGRGETQYF,TGTGCCAGCAGCTTAGCGGCAGGGGGCAGGGGAGAGACCCAGTACTTC
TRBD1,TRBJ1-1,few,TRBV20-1,CSAGSTGGTEAFF,TGCAGTGCTGGGTCGACAGGGGGTACTGAAGCTTTCTTT
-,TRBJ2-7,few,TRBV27,CASSFQAGLGEQYF,TGTGCCAGCAGTTTTCAAGCAGGCTTGGGGGAGCAGTACTTC
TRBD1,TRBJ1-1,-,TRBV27,CASSLGDRRSTEAFF,TGTGCCAGCAGTTTAGGGGACAGACGGAGCACTGAAGCTTTCTTT
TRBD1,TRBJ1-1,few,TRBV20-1,CSARDRTGRSTEAFF,TGCAGTGCTAGAGACCGGACAGGAAGGAGCACTGAAGCTTTCTTT
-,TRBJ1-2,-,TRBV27,CASSLREDYGYTF,TGTGCCAGCAGTTTACGGGAGGACTATGGCTACACCTTC
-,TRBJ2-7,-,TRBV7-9,CASSPHGYEQYF,TGTGCCAGCAGCCCGCATGGTTACGAGCAGTACTTC
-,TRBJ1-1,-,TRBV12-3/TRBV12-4,CASRDLNTEAFF,TGTGCCAGCCGAGACCTGAACACTGAAGCTTTCTTT
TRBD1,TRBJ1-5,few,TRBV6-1,CASTRDRAGQPQHF,TGTGCCAGCACCCGGGACAGGGCAGGTCAGCCCCAGCATTTT
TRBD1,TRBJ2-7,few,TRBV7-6,CASSFYRGYEQYF,TGTGCCAGCAGCTTCTACAGGGGGTACGAGCAGTACTTC
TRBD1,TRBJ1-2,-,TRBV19,CASISMGMTGRIGNYGYTF,TGTGCCAGTATTAGTATGGGGATGACAGGGAGAATCGGTAACTATGGCTACACCTTC
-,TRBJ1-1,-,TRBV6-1,CASSITGYTEAFF,TGTGCCAGCAGTATAACAGGGTACACTGAAGCTTTCTTT